The source of this TCR beta chain is a study of OX40 agonist ivuxolimab in advanced cancers. About the study: Hepatocellular carcinoma, melanoma, renal cell or head and neck cancer occurred in dose-escalation patients. Having had anti-PD-1, anti-PD-L1 or anti-CTLA-4 therapy before was allowed, and more than 35% had some.

A word on this clone: No antigen is known for it.

Study conclusions and caveats: Among the least clonally expanded were partial responders at 0.1-3.0 mg/kg.

TCRdb keeps only in-frame clones here, not all; method: immunoSEQ multiplex PCR. The repertoire includes about 60,000 clones, roughly 87% of them detected once, and approximately 3% sits in the top ten. Autoimmune disease history or systemic immunosuppression disqualified patients. This CDR3 contains 15 residues. V lost 4 bases and J lost 1, with 14 bases in between. The germline V gene encodes CDR1 SGHAT and CDR2 FQNNGV. The chain joins TRBV11-2 to TRBJ2-7; perhaps TRBD2 as D (5 bases). This clonotype originated in an adult with an advanced solid tumor such as melanoma, head and neck, liver or kidney cancer. Sequences were derived from CD4+ or CD8+ T cells sorted from blood, sampled in a trial of the OX40 agonist ivuxolimab. The CDR3 is CASSSLVRDSYEQYF. The CDR3, as DNA: TGTGCCAGCAGCTCCCTCGTCCGGGATTCCTACGAGCAGTACTTC.